This TCR beta chain stems from a study of T-cell reconstitution after alpha-beta-depleted transplantation in children. It was with unique molecular identifiers that the TCRbeta library was prepared. Each CDR3 protein gets one entry after TCRdb re-called the PCR reads with MiXCR. The sample carries fewer than 700,000 distinct CDR3 sequences, 10% to 15% recorded once. V gave up 5 bases and J gave up 3 bases, with 12 bases separating them. Germline V gene sequence: CDR1 SQVTM, CDR2 ANQGSEA. The CDR3 runs to 13 residues. The clonotype was recovered from a male patient aged 10 to 17 who had a stem cell transplant for acute myeloid leukemia, so the T cells may come from the graft donor. This sample comprised PBMCs, mostly from graft donor cells, obtained 360 days after TCRalphabeta/CD19-depleted stem cell transplant. The J gene is TRBJ2-3, the V gene TRBV29-1, with D unresolved. The chain's CDR3 is CSVRLPRTDTQYF. The DNA for the CDR3 is TGCAGCGTTAGGCTACCCCGGACAGATACGCAGTATTTT.